This T cell receptor (beta chain) came from a study of control samples from healthy donors and cancer patients. CDR1 and CDR2 (germline): ENHRY, SYGVKD. J was trimmed by 5 bases and V by 8 bases; bases with no gene match: 8. CDR3 length: 13 amino acids. The assay was immunoSEQ multiplex PCR, and TCRdb's table has in-frame clones only and misses some. The table has fewer than 150,000 clones, roughly 90% seen once. This chain connects TRBV10-3 to TRBJ2-5; 7 bases map to TRBD1. The TCR originated in a man younger than 30 in good health. The source material was blood. CDR3 sequence reads: CAIQGEGWETQYF. In DNA, the CDR3 is TGTGCCATCCAGGGGGAAGGTTGGGAGACCCAGTACTTC.